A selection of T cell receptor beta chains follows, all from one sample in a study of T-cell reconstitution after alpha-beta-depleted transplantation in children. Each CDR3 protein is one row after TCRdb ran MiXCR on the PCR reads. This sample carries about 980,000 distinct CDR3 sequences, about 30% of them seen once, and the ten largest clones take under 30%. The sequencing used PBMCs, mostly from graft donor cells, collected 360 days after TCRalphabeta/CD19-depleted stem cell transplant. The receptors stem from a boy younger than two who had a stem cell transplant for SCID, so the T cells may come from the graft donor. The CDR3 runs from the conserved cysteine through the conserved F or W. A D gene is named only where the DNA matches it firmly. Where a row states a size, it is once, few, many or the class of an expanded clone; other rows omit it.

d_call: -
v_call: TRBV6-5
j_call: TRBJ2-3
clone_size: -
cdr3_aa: CASSYSTRVDTQYF
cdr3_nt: TGTGCCAGCAGTTACTCGACCAGGGTAGATACGCAGTATTTT

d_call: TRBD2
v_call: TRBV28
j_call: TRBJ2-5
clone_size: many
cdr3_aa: CASSLGVIAGSPIETQYF
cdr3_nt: TGTGCCAGCAGTTTAGGGGTGATAGCGGGTTCCCCGATAGAGACCCAGTACTTC

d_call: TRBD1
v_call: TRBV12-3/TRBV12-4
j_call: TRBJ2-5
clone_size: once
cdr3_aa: CDSSTGTGDLQETQYF
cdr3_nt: TGTGACAGCAGCACTGGGACAGGGGATTTACAAGAGACCCAGTACTTC

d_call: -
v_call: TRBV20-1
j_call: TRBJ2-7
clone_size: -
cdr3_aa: CSAFIPELERYEQYF
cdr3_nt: TGCAGTGCTTTCATTCCAGAGCTCGAACGGTACGAGCAGTACTTC

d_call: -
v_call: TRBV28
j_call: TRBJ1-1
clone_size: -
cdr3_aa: CASRGGQRYMNTEAFF
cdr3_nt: TGTGCCAGCAGGGGCGGACAGCGTTACATGAACACTGAAGCTTTCTTT

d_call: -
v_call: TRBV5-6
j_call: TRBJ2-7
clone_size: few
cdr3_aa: CASSRGVFDEQYF
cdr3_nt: TGTGCCAGCAGCAGGGGGGTCTTCGACGAGCAGTACTTC

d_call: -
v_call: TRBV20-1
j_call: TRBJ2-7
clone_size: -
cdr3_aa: CSARDPARYVYEQYF
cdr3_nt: TGCAGTGCTAGAGATCCGGCGCGCTACGTCTACGAGCAGTACTTC

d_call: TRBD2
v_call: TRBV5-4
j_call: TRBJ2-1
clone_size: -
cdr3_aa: CASSLGIPRVFTGGQLSYNEQFF
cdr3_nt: TGTGCCAGCAGCTTGGGGATTCCACGGGTATTTACGGGGGGGCAGCTCTCCTACAATGAGCAGTTCTTC

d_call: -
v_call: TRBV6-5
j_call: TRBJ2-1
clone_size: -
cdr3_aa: CASVSLRNEQFF
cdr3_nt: TGTGCCAGCGTCTCCCTCAGGAATGAGCAGTTCTTC

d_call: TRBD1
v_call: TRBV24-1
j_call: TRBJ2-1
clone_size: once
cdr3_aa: CATSDPRAGGSSYNEQFF
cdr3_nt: TGTGCCACCAGTGACCCGAGGGCAGGGGGAAGCTCCTACAATGAGCAGTTCTTC

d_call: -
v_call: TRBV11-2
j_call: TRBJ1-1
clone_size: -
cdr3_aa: CASSFSGRGGRIGNTEAFF
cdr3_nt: TGTGCCAGCAGCTTTTCGGGGCGTGGGGGGCGCATAGGTAACACTGAAGCTTTCTTT

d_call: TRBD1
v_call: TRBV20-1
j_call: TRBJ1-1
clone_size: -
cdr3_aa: CSAAPGQGIRNTEAFF
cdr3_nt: TGCAGTGCCGCGCCGGGACAGGGGATACGGAACACTGAAGCTTTCTTT

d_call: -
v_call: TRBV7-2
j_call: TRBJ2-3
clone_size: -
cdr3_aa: CVSSLFGGSDTQYF
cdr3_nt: TGTGTCAGCAGCTTATTCGGGGGTTCAGATACGCAGTATTTT

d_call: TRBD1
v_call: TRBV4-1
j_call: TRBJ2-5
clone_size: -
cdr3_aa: CASSQGQGANPQETQYF
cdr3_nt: TGCGCCAGCAGCCAGGGACAGGGGGCGAATCCCCAAGAGACCCAGTACTTC

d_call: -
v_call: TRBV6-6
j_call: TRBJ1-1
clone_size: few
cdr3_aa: CASSPRQAEAFF
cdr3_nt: TGTGCCAGCAGCCCCCGACAGGCCGAAGCTTTCTTT

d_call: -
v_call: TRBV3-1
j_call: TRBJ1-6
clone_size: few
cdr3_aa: CASSHGVRDSPLHF
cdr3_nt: TGTGCCAGCAGCCATGGGGTGAGGGATTCACCCCTCCACTTT

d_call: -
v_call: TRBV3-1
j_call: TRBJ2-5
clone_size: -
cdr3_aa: CASSQVRWQVQETQYF
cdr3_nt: TGTGCCAGCAGCCAAGTGCGGTGGCAGGTCCAAGAGACCCAGTACTTC

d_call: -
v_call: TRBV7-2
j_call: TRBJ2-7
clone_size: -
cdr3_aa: CASSLGQYPIYEQYF
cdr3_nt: TGTGCCAGCAGCTTAGGCCAGTACCCTATCTACGAGCAGTACTTC

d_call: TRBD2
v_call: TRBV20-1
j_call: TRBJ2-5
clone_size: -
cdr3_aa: CSGGRGAMETQYF
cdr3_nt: TGCAGTGGGGGGCGGGGGGCGATGGAGACCCAGTACTTC

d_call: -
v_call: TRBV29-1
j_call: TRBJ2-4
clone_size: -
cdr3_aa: CSVGTGRGKNIQYF
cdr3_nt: TGCAGCGTTGGAACAGGGCGGGGCAAAAACATTCAGTACTTC

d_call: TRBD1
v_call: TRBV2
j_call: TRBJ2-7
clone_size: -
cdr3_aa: CASSVLRDRVYEQYF
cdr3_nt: TGTGCCAGCAGTGTTCTCCGGGACAGGGTTTACGAGCAGTACTTC

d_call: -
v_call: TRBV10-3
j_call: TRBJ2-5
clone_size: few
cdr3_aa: CAIRGGGTGETQYF
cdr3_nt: TGTGCCATCAGGGGGGGCGGAACGGGAGAGACCCAGTACTTC

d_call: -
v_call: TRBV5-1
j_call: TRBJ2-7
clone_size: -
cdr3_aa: CASSPESYHYEQYF
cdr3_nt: TGCGCCAGCAGCCCAGAGTCGTACCACTACGAGCAGTACTTC

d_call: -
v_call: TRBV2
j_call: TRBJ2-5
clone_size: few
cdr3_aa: CASRTTGPAETQYF
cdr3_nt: TGTGCCAGCAGAACAACAGGGCCGGCAGAGACCCAGTACTTC

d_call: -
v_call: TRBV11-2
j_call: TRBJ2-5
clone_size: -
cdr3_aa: CASSLVVQAKQETQYF
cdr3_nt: TGTGCCAGCAGCTTAGTGGTACAGGCCAAACAAGAGACCCAGTACTTC

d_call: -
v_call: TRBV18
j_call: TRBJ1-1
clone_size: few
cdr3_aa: CASSPAVIDTEAFF
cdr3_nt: TGTGCCAGCTCACCTGCAGTAATAGACACTGAAGCTTTCTTT

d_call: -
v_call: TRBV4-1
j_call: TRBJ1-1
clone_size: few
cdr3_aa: CASSQDRARKNTEAFF
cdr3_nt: TGCGCCAGCAGCCAAGATCGCGCTCGGAAGAACACTGAAGCTTTCTTT

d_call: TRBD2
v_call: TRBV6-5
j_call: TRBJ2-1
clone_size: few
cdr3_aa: CASSYLLAGGPSYNEQFF
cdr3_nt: TGTGCCAGCAGTTACCTTCTAGCGGGGGGGCCCTCTTACAATGAGCAGTTCTTC

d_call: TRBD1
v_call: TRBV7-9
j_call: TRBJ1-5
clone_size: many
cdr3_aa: CASSATGDSNQPQHF
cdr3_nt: TGTGCCAGCAGCGCGACAGGGGATAGCAATCAGCCCCAGCATTTT

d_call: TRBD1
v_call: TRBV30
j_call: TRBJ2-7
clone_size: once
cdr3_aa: CAWSRDRGAYEQYF
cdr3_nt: TGTGCCTGGAGCCGTGACAGGGGAGCCTACGAGCAGTACTTC

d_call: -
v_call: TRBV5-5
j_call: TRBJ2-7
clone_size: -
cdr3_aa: CASSETVIPSYEQYF
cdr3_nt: TGTGCCAGCAGCGAGACAGTAATACCTTCCTACGAGCAGTACTTC

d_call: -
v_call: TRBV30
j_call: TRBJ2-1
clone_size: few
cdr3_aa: CACNRIYNEQFF
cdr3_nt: TGTGCCTGCAACAGGATTTACAATGAGCAGTTCTTC

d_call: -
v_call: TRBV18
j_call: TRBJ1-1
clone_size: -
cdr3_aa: CASSPSQGPNTEAFF
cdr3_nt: TGTGCCAGCTCACCGAGTCAGGGGCCGAACACTGAAGCTTTCTTT

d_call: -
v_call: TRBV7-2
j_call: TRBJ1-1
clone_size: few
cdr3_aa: CASSLHRTATEAFF
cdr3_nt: TGTGCCAGCAGCTTACACCGGACGGCCACTGAAGCTTTCTTT

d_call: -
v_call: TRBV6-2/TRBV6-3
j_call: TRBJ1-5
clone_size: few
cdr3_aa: CASSYYRWDQPQHF
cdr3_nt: TGTGCCAGCAGTTACTACCGCTGGGATCAGCCCCAGCATTTT

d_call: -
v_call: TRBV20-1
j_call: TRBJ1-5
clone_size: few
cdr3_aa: CSARDRGQPQHF
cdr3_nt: TGCAGTGCTAGAGATCGTGGTCAGCCCCAGCATTTT

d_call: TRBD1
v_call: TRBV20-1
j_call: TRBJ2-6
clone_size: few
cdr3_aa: CSARRLGGHSGANVLTF
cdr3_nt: TGCAGTGCTAGGCGGTTAGGGGGCCACTCTGGGGCCAACGTCCTGACTTTC

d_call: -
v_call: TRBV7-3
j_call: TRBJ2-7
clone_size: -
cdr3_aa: CASSFGGTANKQYF
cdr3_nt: TGTGCCAGCAGCTTTGGGGGGACAGCTAATAAGCAGTACTTC

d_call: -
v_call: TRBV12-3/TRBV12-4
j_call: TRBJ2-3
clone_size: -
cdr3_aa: CASNFRVTDTQYF
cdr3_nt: TGTGCCAGCAACTTCCGGGTCACAGATACGCAGTATTTT

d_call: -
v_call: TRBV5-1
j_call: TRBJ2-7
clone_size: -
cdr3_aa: CASSLVPPSYEQYF
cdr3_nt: TGCGCCAGCAGCTTGGTACCGCCTTCCTACGAGCAGTACTTC

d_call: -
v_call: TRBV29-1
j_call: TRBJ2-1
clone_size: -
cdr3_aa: CSAFRDGSYNEQFF
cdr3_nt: TGCAGCGCCTTCAGGGACGGCTCCTACAATGAGCAGTTCTTC

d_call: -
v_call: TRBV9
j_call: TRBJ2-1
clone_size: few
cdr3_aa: CASSPRTVSSYNEQFF
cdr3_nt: TGTGCCAGCAGCCCGAGGACCGTGAGCTCCTACAATGAGCAGTTCTTC

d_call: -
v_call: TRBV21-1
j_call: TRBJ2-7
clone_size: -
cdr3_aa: CASSQDTRGQSYEQYF
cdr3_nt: TGTGCCAGCAGCCAAGACACCCGGGGACAAAGCTACGAGCAGTACTTC

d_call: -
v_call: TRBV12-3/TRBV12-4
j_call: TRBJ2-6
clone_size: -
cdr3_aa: CASARPGQSSGANVLTF
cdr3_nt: TGTGCCAGCGCCCGTCCGGGCCAGAGCTCTGGGGCCAACGTCCTGACTTTC

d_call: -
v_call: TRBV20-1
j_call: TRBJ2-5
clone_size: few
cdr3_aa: CSARDSFQGVETQYF
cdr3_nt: TGCAGTGCTAGAGATAGTTTCCAGGGAGTTGAGACCCAGTACTTC

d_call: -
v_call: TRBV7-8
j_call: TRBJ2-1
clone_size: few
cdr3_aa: CASSLRIEQFF
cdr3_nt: TGTGCCAGCAGCTTAAGGATTGAGCAGTTCTTC

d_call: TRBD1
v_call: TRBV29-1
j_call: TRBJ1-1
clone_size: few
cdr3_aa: CSVGGQGKTEAFF
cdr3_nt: TGCAGCGTGGGCGGACAGGGTAAGACTGAAGCTTTCTTT

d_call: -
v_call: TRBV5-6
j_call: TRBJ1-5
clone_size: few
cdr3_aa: CASTMGNQPQHF
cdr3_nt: TGTGCCAGCACGATGGGGAATCAGCCCCAGCATTTT

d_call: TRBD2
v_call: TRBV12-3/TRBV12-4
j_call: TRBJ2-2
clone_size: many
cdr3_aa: CASSWPKTLAVNTGELFF
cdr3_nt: TGTGCCAGCAGTTGGCCCAAAACTCTAGCGGTAAACACCGGGGAGCTGTTTTTT

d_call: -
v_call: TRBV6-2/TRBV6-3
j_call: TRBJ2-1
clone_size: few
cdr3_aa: CASRPGRYNEQFF
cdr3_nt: TGTGCCAGCAGGCCAGGGAGGTACAATGAGCAGTTCTTC

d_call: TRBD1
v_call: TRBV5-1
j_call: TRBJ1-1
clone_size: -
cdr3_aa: CASSTSQDREAFF
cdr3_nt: TGCGCCAGCAGCACGTCGCAGGACAGGGAAGCTTTCTTT

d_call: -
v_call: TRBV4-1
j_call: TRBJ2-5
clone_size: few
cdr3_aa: CASSQDSQHGETQYF
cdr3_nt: TGCGCCAGCAGCCAAGATTCGCAGCACGGAGAGACCCAGTACTTC

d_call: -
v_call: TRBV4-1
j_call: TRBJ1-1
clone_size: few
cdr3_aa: CASSLLGGRGMNTEAFF
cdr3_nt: TGCGCCAGCAGCCTGCTGGGGGGCAGGGGAATGAACACTGAAGCTTTCTTT

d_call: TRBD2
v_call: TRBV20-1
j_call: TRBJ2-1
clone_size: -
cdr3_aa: CSAPKPLAAYNEQFF
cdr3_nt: TGCAGTGCCCCCAAGCCTCTAGCGGCCTACAATGAGCAGTTCTTC

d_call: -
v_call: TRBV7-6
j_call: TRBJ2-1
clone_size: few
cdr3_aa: CASSSQESVVNEQFF
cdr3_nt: TGTGCCAGCAGCTCACAGGAGTCAGTGGTGAATGAGCAGTTCTTC

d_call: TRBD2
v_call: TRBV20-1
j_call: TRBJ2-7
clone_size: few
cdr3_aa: CSPGRGPYEQYF
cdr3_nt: TGCAGCCCCGGGAGGGGCCCCTACGAGCAGTACTTC

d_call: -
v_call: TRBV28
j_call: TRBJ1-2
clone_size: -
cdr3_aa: CASSSREPPRSGYTF
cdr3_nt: TGTGCCAGCAGTTCTCGCGAACCCCCGAGGTCTGGCTACACCTTC

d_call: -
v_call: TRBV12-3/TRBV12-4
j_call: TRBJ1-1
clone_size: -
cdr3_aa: CASSPRAGMSSEAFF
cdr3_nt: TGTGCCAGCAGTCCCCGGGCAGGGATGTCGTCTGAAGCTTTCTTT

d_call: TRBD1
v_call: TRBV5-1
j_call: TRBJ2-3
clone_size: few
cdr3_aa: CASSFQGASTDTQYF
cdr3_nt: TGCGCCAGCAGCTTTCAGGGGGCGAGCACAGATACGCAGTATTTT